This entry lists 18 T cell receptor beta chains sequenced from one sample in a study of regulatory T cells in long-lasting Graves disease (dated by TCRdb to about 2021). What this sample's time point label stands for: persistent/refractory GD, antithyroid drugs over 5 years with positive TRAb. RNA was extracted from PBMCs in TRIzol for both TCR sequencing and RNA sequencing. The library was generated by multiplex PCR. These reads were obtained on an Illumina HiSeq 4000. iRepertoire HTBI primers and Arm-PCR amplification of CDR3 regions were used to construct TCR beta libraries. The public reads were quality trimmed at Q25 with fastp and then assembled into clones with MiXCR by TCRdb, keeping productive beta chains. Each record represents a unique CDR3 protein, reported with the most common genes and DNA among its rows. The sample table lists around 400,000 distinct CDR3 sequences, roughly a quarter of them with a count of one. Roughly a quarter of the sample goes to the ten largest clones.

The sample in question was peripheral blood mononuclear cells (PBMCs), obtained when the disease was refractory, from a patient treated with antithyroid drugs. The receptors derive from a female donor with Graves disease.

A few counts support this clonotype. The gene calls are TRBV11-2 and TRBJ2-1; D uncertain. V was pared by 0 bases and J by 14 bases, with 14 bases between. CDR3 length: 13 amino acids. CDR1 is SGHAT and CDR2 is FQNNGV in the germline V gene. The CDR3 loop reads CASSLEWARPEFF. CDR3 nucleotide sequence: TGTGCCAGCAGCTTAGAGTGGGCGCGACCGGAGTTCTTC.

This clonotype has a handful of counts. The rearrangement links TRBV20-1 to TRBJ2-7; D uncertain. V gave up 5 bases and J gave up 0 bases, with 8 bases separating them. The CDR3 is 12 residues long. CDR1 DFQATT and CDR2 SNEGSKA come from the germline V gene (reference sequence). The CDR3, as DNA: TGCAGTGCTGTCGACAACTCCTACGAGCAGTACTTC. Residues: CSAVDNSYEQYF.

The rearrangement links TRBV27 to TRBJ1-1; 11 positions match TRBD1. CDR3 size: 13 residues. Trimming cost V 1 base and J 8 bases; bases outside gene matches: 0. Germline V gene lookup returns CDR1 MNHEY and CDR2 SMNVEV (reference sequence). CDR3 bases: TGTGCCAGCAGTTTATGGACAGGGGGCGAAGCTTTCTTT. Translated, it gives CASSLWTGGEAFF.

This clonotype was observed a few times. The chain recombines TRBV7-2 with TRBJ2-5, with D unresolved. Germline-derived CDR1 and CDR2 are SGHTA and FQGNSA. With 1 base removed from V and 2 bases from J, the gap between germline ends came to 11 bases. This CDR3 region has 15 residues. Written as DNA, the CDR3 is TGTGCCAGCAGCTTAGATGAATCACAGCAAGAGACCCAGTACTTC. Translating it yields CASSLDESQQETQYF. The full variable domain, in which reference TRBV7-2 and TRBJ2-5 provide the parts outside the CDR3, is GAGVSQSPSNKVTEKGKDVELRCDPISGHTALYWYRQSLGQGLEFLIYFQGNSAPDKSGLPSDRFSAERTGGSVSTLTIQRTQQEDSAVYLCASSLDESQQETQYFGPGTRLLVL.

The V call is TRBV19, the J call TRBJ2-7, with 7 bases lining up with TRBD1. The ends lost 3 bases at V and 6 bases at J; junction bases unmatched: 11. From germline, CDR1 is LNHDA and CDR2 SQIVND (reference sequence). The CDR3 has 15 amino acids. CDR3: CASSIPGQTTGEQYF. The CDR3, as DNA: TGTGCCAGTAGTATCCCGGGACAGACCACGGGCGAGCAGTACTTC.

In this sample, this clonotype turned up a few times. CDR3 nucleotides: TGTGCCAGCTCACCACCGCCAGGGACTAGACCCTACGAGCAGTACTTC. Its translation is CASSPPPGTRPYEQYF. The V and J genes are TRBV18 and TRBJ2-7, with TRBD2 matching 8 bases. CDR1 is KGHSH, CDR2 LQKENI, per germline. The CDR3 totals 16 residues. The ends lost 0 bases at V and 2 bases at J; junction bases unmatched: 6.

The chain links TRBV7-2 to TRBJ1-2; 8 positions match TRBD1. CDR1 and CDR2 (germline): SGHTA, FQGNSA. V lost 0 bases to trimming and J lost 4 bases; unmatched junction nucleotides: 10. The length of the CDR3 is 17 residues. CDR3 coding DNA: TGTGCCAGCAGCTTAGCCCTGACAGGGGATAGTGGCTATGGCTACACCTTC. Protein product: CASSLALTGDSGYGYTF.

This clonotype was counted many times. The chain employs TRBV6-1 and TRBJ1-1; perhaps TRBD1 as D (5 bases). CDR1 is MNHNS, CDR2 SASEGT, per germline. The length of the CDR3 is 14 residues. The V gene lost 6 bases and the J gene lost 1 base, with 12 bases spanning the gap. DNA for the CDR3: TGTGCCAGCAGCTCCGGGACGGCGAACACTGAAGCTTTCTTT. Translating it yields CASSSGTANTEAFF.

A few counts support this clonotype. The chain carries TRBV6-1 and TRBJ2-2; 16 bases are shared with TRBD2. CDR3 size: 18 residues. Trimming removed 6 bases from V and 0 bases from J; junction bases left unmatched: 4. Germline V gives CDR1 MNHNS, CDR2 SASEGT. The CDR3 DNA reads TGTGCCAGCAGGGGACTAGCGGGAGGGCCGGCGAACACCGGGGAGCTGTTTTTT. Residues: CASRGLAGGPANTGELFF.

This clonotype was detected many times. The chain uses TRBV11-2 and TRBJ2-5; weak D call: TRBD2 (5 bases). The CDR3 has 16 amino acids. CDR1 is SGHAT, CDR2 FQNNGV, per germline. Deletions cut 3 bases from V and 1 base from J, with 15 bases between. CDR3 sequence: CASSFRRGAAQETQYF. CDR3 bases: TGTGCCAGCAGCTTTCGGAGAGGAGCGGCCCAAGAGACCCAGTACTTC.

V and J are TRBV5-1 and TRBJ2-2; no clear D. Trimming removed 7 bases from V and 2 bases from J, with 9 bases in between. Germline lookup yields CDR1 SGHRS and CDR2 YFSETQ. The length of the CDR3 is 13 residues. The CDR3 spells CASEPHNTGELFF. In nucleotides, the CDR3 is TGCGCCAGCGAGCCTCACAACACCGGGGAGCTGTTTTTT. Full variable domain (remainder filled in from reference TRBV5-1 and TRBJ2-2): KAGVTQTPRYLIKTRGQQVTLSCSPISGHRSVSWYQQTPGQGLQFLFEYFSETQRNKGNFPGRFSGRQFSNSRSEMNVSTLELGDSALYLCASEPHNTGELFFGEGSRLTVL.

This clonotype has just a few counts. The chain links TRBV20-1 to TRBJ2-5, with 10 bases that match TRBD2. This CDR3 has 16 amino acids. Unmatched junction bases numbered 16, after V lost 7 bases and J lost 5 bases. Germline V lookup: CDR1 DFQATT, CDR2 SNEGSKA (reference sequence). The CDR3 reads CSVRPSSGSFRETQYF. Written as DNA, the CDR3 is TGCAGTGTGAGACCCTCTAGCGGGAGTTTTCGGGAGACCCAGTACTTC.

This clonotype was detected many times. The chain is built from TRBV6-1 and TRBJ2-7; 11 positions match TRBD1. CDR3 length: 12 amino acids. The V gene's germline CDR1 is MNHNS and CDR2 SASEGT. J lost 11 bases, V lost 6 bases, and 6 bases had no gene match. In DNA, the CDR3 is TGTGCCAGCAGGGACAGGGGGCGTCCGGAGTACTTC. This encodes CASRDRGRPEYF.

This clonotype came up many times. V usage is TRBV11-2 and J usage is TRBJ2-7; 12 bases match TRBD1. CDR1 SGHAT and CDR2 FQNNGV come from the germline V gene. The CDR3 contains 17 residues. The V gene end was trimmed by 2 bases and the J gene end by 4 bases; junction bases not matched to a gene: 9. CDR3 in amino acids: CASSLTSGTGGVYEQYF. The CDR3 bases are TGTGCCAGCAGCTTAACCTCCGGGACAGGGGGCGTTTACGAGCAGTACTTC.

This clonotype was recorded at least ten times. V is TRBV6-5 and J is TRBJ2-7, with a weak D call TRBD2 (5 bases). Trimming left V 2 bases short and J 1 base short, with 12 bases between. The CDR3 extends over 15 amino acids. Germline values: CDR1 MNHEY, CDR2 SVGAGI. The CDR3 bases are TGTGCCAGCAGTTACGGCGGGCTGGCTTCCTACGAGCAGTACTTC. It specifies CASSYGGLASYEQYF.

This clonotype has just a few counts. The chain joins TRBV3-1 to TRBJ2-7; 7 nucleotides line up with TRBD1. The V gene end was trimmed by 2 bases and the J gene end by 6 bases; junction bases not matched to a gene: 4. Germline V gives CDR1 LGHDT, CDR2 YNNKEL (reference sequence). The CDR3 contains 13 residues. Here the CDR3 DNA reads TGTGCCAGCAGCCAACGACAGGGCGGCGAGCAGTACTTC. It codes for CASSQRQGGEQYF.

This clonotype was seen a few times. This chain links TRBV19 with TRBJ2-7; D is unresolved. Germline values: CDR1 LNHDA, CDR2 SQIVND (reference sequence). CDR3 length: 13 amino acids. V was pared by 0 bases and J by 2 bases, with 5 bases between. CDR3 amino acids: CASSIDGTYEQYF. CDR3 DNA: TGTGCCAGTAGTATAGACGGAACCTACGAGCAGTACTTC.

The genes are TRBV19 and TRBJ1-1; no clear D. The V gene's germline CDR1 is LNHDA and CDR2 SQIVND (reference sequence). V gave up 5 bases and J gave up 13 bases, with 8 bases separating them. The CDR3 is 9 amino acids. CDR3 residues: CASSSIGFF. The CDR3 bases are TGTGCCAGTAGTTCGATCGGTTTCTTT.